These T cell receptor beta chains were read from a single sample in a study of shared clonotypes between healthy human individuals. Assay: immunoSEQ multiplex PCR; the TCRdb copy retains only in-frame clones and omits some. Of 1.5 million to 2.5 million clones detected, less than 95% appear once; the ten largest clones hold under 1.5%. The sample taken for sequencing was naive CD8+ T cells sorted from blood. These receptors originate from a man aged 18-30 years in good health. Each CDR3 is given with its conserved first and last residue. The order of the fields is V gene, CDR3 length, clone size, J gene, D gene, CDR3 protein, CDR3 DNA. A D gene is named only where the DNA matches it firmly. Clone sizes are given selectively: once, few, many, or a class where the clone is expanded.

>TRBV19|14|.|TRBJ2-7|.
CASSIAGTPYEQYF
TGTGCCAGTAGTATAGCCGGGACTCCCTACGAGCAGTACTTC
>TRBV5-6|17|.|TRBJ2-7|TRBD2
CASSLGGGGAEGYEQYF
TGTGCCAGCAGCTTGGGTGGCGGGGGGGCCGAAGGCTACGAGCAGTACTTC
>TRBV6-5|14|once|TRBJ2-7|.
CASSWAEGIDEQYF
TGTGCCAGCAGTTGGGCAGAGGGGATCGACGAGCAGTACTTC
>TRBV6-1|14|.|TRBJ1-2|.
CASSEINPLAGYTF
TGTGCCAGCAGTGAAATCAACCCCCTTGCGGGCTACACCTTC
>TRBV5-1|17|.|TRBJ2-7|TRBD2
CASSLEGSGGALYEQYF
TGCGCCAGCAGCTTGGAAGGGAGCGGGGGAGCGTTGTACGAGCAGTACTTC
>TRBV6-5|13|.|TRBJ1-2|.
CASSYGQFYGYTF
TGTGCCAGCAGTTACGGGCAGTTTTATGGCTACACCTTC
>TRBV5-1|13|.|TRBJ2-7|.
CASSPSDSYEQYF
TGCGCCAGCAGCCCCTCAGACAGTTACGAGCAGTACTTC
>TRBV11-2|17|.|TRBJ2-2|.
CASSLDPGWVATGELFF
TGTGCCAGCAGCTTAGATCCGGGATGGGTGGCCACCGGGGAGCTGTTTTTT
>TRBV4-1|15|few|TRBJ2-7|TRBD1
CASSQAGQGTYEQYF
TGCGCCAGCAGCCAAGCGGGACAGGGAACCTACGAGCAGTACTTC
>TRBV21-1|16|.|TRBJ1-5|.
CASSKWGAYNNQPQHF
TGTGCCAGCAGCAAGTGGGGGGCGTATAACAATCAGCCCCAGCATTTT
>TRBV9|15|.|TRBJ1-1|.
CASSVSGGPNTEAFF
TGTGCCAGCAGCGTATCCGGGGGCCCGAACACTGAAGCTTTCTTT
>TRBV7-9|15|once|TRBJ2-1|.
CASTLDSDPYNEQFF
TGTGCCAGCACTTTGGACTCGGATCCCTACAATGAGCAGTTCTTC
>TRBV7-9|15|.|TRBJ2-7|TRBD1
CASSKGDRGLVEQYF
TGTGCCAGCAGCAAGGGGGACAGGGGGTTGGTCGAGCAGTACTTC
>TRBV7-6|14|.|TRBJ2-7|TRBD2
CASSSGLGAAEQYF
TGTGCCAGCAGCTCCGGACTAGGCGCGGCCGAGCAGTACTTC
>TRBV6-5|13|once|TRBJ1-1|.
CASSSEGNTEAFF
TGTGCCAGCAGTTCTGAAGGAAACACTGAAGCTTTCTTT
>TRBV7-9|14|.|TRBJ1-1|.
CASRVAAMNTEAFF
TGTGCCAGCAGGGTGGCAGCTATGAACACTGAAGCTTTCTTT
>TRBV4-3|13|.|TRBJ1-2|.
CASRGEDNYGYTF
TGCGCCAGCAGGGGCGAAGATAACTATGGCTACACCTTC
>TRBV2|15|.|TRBJ2-1|.
CASSEASGHYNEQFF
TGTGCCAGCAGTGAAGCTAGCGGACATTACAATGAGCAGTTCTTC
>TRBV27|14|.|TRBJ1-6|.
CASNPAGRGSPLHF
TGTGCCAGCAATCCCGCAGGGAGGGGGTCACCCCTCCACTTT
>TRBV10-1|16|.|TRBJ2-1|TRBD1
CASSPPQGQGGGEQFF
TGCGCCAGCAGCCCCCCCCAGGGACAGGGGGGTGGTGAGCAGTTCTTC
>TRBV4-2|14|once|TRBJ2-1|.
CASSLWTLSDEQFF
TGTGCCAGCAGCCTCTGGACTTTATCGGACGAGCAGTTCTTC
>TRBV9|14|.|TRBJ2-3|.
CASSVAGETDTQYF
TGTGCCAGCAGCGTAGCGGGGGAAACAGATACGCAGTATTTT
>TRBV13|14|.|TRBJ1-1|TRBD1
CASSPGQGNTEAFF
TGTGCCAGCAGCCCAGGACAGGGGAACACTGAAGCTTTCTTT
>TRBV28|15|.|TRBJ1-1|.
CASSFFRTTNTEAFF
TGTGCCAGCAGTTTTTTCCGGACAACGAACACTGAAGCTTTCTTT
>TRBV11-3|17|.|TRBJ2-3|TRBD2
CASSPGLVVRGPDTQYF
TGTGCCAGCAGCCCTGGACTAGTGGTTAGAGGGCCAGATACGCAGTATTTT
>TRBV7-9|12|.|TRBJ2-5|.
CASSLGTESQYF
TGTGCCAGCAGCTTAGGTACCGAGTCCCAGTACTTC
>TRBV5-1|15|.|TRBJ2-1|.
CASSLAVDRYNEQFF
TGCGCCAGCAGCTTGGCCGTGGACCGATACAATGAGCAGTTCTTC
>TRBV5-1|16|.|TRBJ2-3|TRBD1
CASSLQGQGGLDTQYF
TGCGCCAGCAGCCTACAGGGACAGGGCGGTCTTGATACGCAGTATTTT
>TRBV30|14|.|TRBJ2-3|TRBD1
CAWGTVTFTDTQYF
TGTGCCTGGGGGACAGTAACCTTCACAGATACGCAGTATTTT
>TRBV27|15|.|TRBJ2-7|.
CASRGSNDRPYEQYF
TGTGCCAGCAGAGGCAGCAACGACAGGCCCTACGAGCAGTACTTC
>TRBV9|13|.|TRBJ1-5|TRBD1
CASSPAGGSPQHF
TGTGCCAGCAGCCCAGCAGGGGGTTCGCCCCAGCATTTT
>TRBV27|15|.|TRBJ2-7|.
CASSLDPGGAYEQYF
TGTGCCAGCAGTCTCGACCCCGGCGGTGCCTACGAGCAGTACTTC
>TRBV11-2|14|once|TRBJ1-4|TRBD1
CASSLTGPNEKLFF
TGTGCCAGCAGCTTGACAGGGCCGAATGAAAAACTGTTTTTT